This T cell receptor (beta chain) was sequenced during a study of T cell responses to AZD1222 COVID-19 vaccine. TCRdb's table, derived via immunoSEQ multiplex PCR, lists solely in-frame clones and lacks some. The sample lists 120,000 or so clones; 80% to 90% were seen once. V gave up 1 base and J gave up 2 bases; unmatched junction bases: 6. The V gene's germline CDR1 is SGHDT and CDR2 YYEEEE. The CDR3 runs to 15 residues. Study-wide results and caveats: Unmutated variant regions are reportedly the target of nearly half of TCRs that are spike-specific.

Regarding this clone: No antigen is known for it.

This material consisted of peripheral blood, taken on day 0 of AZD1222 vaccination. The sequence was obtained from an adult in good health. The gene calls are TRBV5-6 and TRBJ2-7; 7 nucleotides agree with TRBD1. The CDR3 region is CASSLRQGFTYEQYF. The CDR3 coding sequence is TGTGCCAGCAGCTTGAGACAGGGATTTACCTACGAGCAGTACTTC.